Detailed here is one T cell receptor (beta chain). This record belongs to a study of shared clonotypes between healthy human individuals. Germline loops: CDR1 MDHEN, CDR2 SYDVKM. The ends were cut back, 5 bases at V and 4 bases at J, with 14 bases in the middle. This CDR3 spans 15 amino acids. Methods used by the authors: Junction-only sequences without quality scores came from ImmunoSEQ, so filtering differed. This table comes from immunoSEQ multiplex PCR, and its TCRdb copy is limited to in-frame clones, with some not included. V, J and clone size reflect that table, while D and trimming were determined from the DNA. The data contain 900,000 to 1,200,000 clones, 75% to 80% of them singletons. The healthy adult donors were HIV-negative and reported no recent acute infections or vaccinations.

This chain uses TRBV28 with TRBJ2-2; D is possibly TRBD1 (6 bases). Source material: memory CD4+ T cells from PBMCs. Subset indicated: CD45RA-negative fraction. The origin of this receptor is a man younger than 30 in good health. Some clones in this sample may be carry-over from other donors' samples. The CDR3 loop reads CASSIKTGRTGELFF. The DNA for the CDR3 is TGTGCCAGCAGTATCAAGACAGGCCGCACCGGGGAGCTGTTTTTT.